This T cell receptor beta chain derives from a study of blood T cells in healthy people across ages. A sample-barcoded 5' primer and a J-beta primer mix were used in a second PCR of about 7 to 11 cycles. TCRdb redid the calling of the 5' RACE reads with MiXCR, one entry per CDR3 protein. The repertoire includes about 540,000 distinct CDR3 sequences, more than 20% of them detected once, and just over 8.5% sits in the top ten. The table lists this clonotype with many counts. Germline CDR1 is SGHRS and CDR2 is YFSETQ. V shed 0 bases, J shed 3 bases, and the junction held 3 bases outside the gene matches. This CDR3 region has 15 residues. This sample also belongs to another study, concerning T cells of mothers and their children.

This sequence originates from a boy between 10 and 17 years old in good health. The rearrangement uses TRBV5-1 and TRBJ2-1; 7 nucleotides agree with TRBD1. Sequenced sample: blood. This CDR3 reads CASSLGDSRYNEQFF. The DNA of the CDR3 is TGCGCCAGCAGCTTGGGGGACAGCCGCTACAATGAGCAGTTCTTC.